This TCR beta chain was sequenced during a study of neoadjuvant anti-PD-1 for oral cavity cancer. CDR3 size: 15 residues. V gave up 0 bases and J gave up 5 bases, with 14 bases separating them. CDR1 and CDR2 from the germline V gene are SGHRS and YFSETQ. Indicated time point: after neoadjuvant nivolumab, at surgical resection. These newly diagnosed stage II-IVA oral cavity squamous cell carcinoma patients had no prior systemic or radiation treatment. PBMC libraries mostly used 400 to 550 ng of input genomic DNA, with six replicates per sample. Repertoires were generated with immunoSEQ multiplex PCR, while TCRdb's copy carries only in-frame clones and drops some. Among tens of thousands of clones listed, 86% were seen once.

The TCR was taken from a person between 40 and 85 years old with oral cavity squamous cell carcinoma. The specimen was PBMCs, collected after nivolumab (anti-PD-1) treatment. The V call is TRBV5-1, the J call TRBJ1-2; no clear D. The CDR3 spells CASSLGVISLYGYTF. CDR3 DNA: TGCGCCAGCAGCTTGGGGGTAATCTCCCTTTATGGCTACACCTTC.